The 27 T cell receptor beta chains presented below share a single source sample, sequenced in a study of T cells in Graves' hyperthyroidism and ophthalmopathy. Template material for amplifying TCR beta CDR3 regions consisted of RNA transcripts. With the HTBI primer set, the TCR CDR3 went through a first round of RT-PCR. One entry per CDR3 protein results from TCRdb running MiXCR on the multiplex PCR reads. The table has about 59,000 distinct CDR3 sequences, 53% seen once. The sequenced sample consisted of blood. Source of these receptors: an older woman with Graves' ophthalmopathy.

This clonotype was picked up a small number of times. The J gene is TRBJ2-1, the V gene TRBV6-1; tentatively, D is TRBD1 (6 bases). This CDR3 is built from 13 residues. Trimming stripped 3 bases from V and 7 bases from J, with 10 bases between. In germline, CDR1 is MNHNS, CDR2 SASEGT. The CDR3 sequence is CASSEDSPNEQFF. The CDR3 DNA follows: TGTGCCAGCAGTGAGGACAGCCCGAATGAGCAGTTCTTC.

This clonotype appeared many times. V and J are TRBV7-8 and TRBJ2-3; 7 nucleotides line up with TRBD2. Per germline, CDR1 SGHVS and CDR2 FQNEAQ. CDR3 size: 15 residues. V gave up 5 bases and J gave up 2 bases; unmatched junction bases: 7. In DNA, the CDR3 is TGTGCCAGCAGCGACCCTAGCGGATCCACAGATACGCAGTATTTT. Residues: CASSDPSGSTDTQYF.

Remarks on this clonotype: The conserved closing phenylalanine or tryptophan is absent in this CDR3, likely reflecting a read error. The rearrangement uses TRBV5-1 and TRBJ2-7; TRBD1 agrees at 9 bases. Trimming at V came to 3 bases and at J to 3 bases, leaving 4 bases not matched to a gene. Germline CDR1 is SGHRS and CDR2 is YFSETQ. The CDR3 contains 14 residues. DNA for the CDR3: TGCGCCAGCAGCTGGGACAGGGCGGGCTACGAGCAGTACTTA. It codes for CASSWDRAGYEQYL.

On this clonotype itself: At one boundary the junction diverges from the germline segment, which might be a read error. This chain joins TRBV13 and TRBJ2-5; a weak D match, TRBD1 (5 bases). CDR3 length equals 14 residues. Germline CDR1 and CDR2: PRHDT and FYEKMQ (reference sequence). DNA for the CDR3: TGCGCCAGCAGCCCGGCAAGGGGTGGAGAGACCCAGTACTTC. Protein: CASSPARGGETQYF.

This clonotype was found many times. The chain links TRBV7-6 to TRBJ1-4, with D perhaps TRBD1 (6 bases). Trimming pared 1 base from V and 7 bases from J, leaving 13 bases between. Germline lookup yields CDR1 SGHVS and CDR2 FNYEAQ. CDR3 length: 15 amino acids. The CDR3 DNA is TGTGCCAGCAGCTTAGAGGAGACAGGTTTTGAAAAACTGTTTTTT. Translating it yields CASSLEETGFEKLFF.

About this clonotype itself: Its ends do not fully match the called genes, so a read error is possible. This rearrangement joins TRBV7-9 to TRBJ2-7, with D possibly matching TRBD2 (5 bases). This CDR3 is 17 amino acids long. Germline CDR1 and CDR2: SEHNR and FQNEAQ (reference sequence). The CDR3 sequence: CTSSSSYGPGMAGEQYF. The CDR3 nucleotides read TGTACCAGCAGCTCGTCGTACGGGCCTGGGATGGCGGGCGAGCAGTACTTC.

The V gene is TRBV10-1, the J gene TRBJ2-5, with 12 bases that match TRBD1. The V gene's germline CDR1 is WNHNN and CDR2 SYGVQD (reference sequence). V shed 0 bases, J shed 9 bases, and the junction held 8 bases outside the gene matches. The CDR3 consists of 16 residues. CDR3 nucleotides: TGCGCCAGCAGTGAGTCGAGGGGACAGGGGGCTCAGCCCCAGTACTTC. Translation: CASSESRGQGAQPQYF.

This chain joins TRBV7-2 and TRBJ2-7, with D uncertain. Germline-derived CDR1 and CDR2 are SGHTA and FQGNSA. The CDR3 has 13 amino acids. V shed 1 base and J shed 7 bases, with 11 bases lying between them. The CDR3 loop is CASSLVGRWEQYF. CDR3 bases: TGTGCCAGCAGCTTAGTAGGCCGCTGGGAGCAGTACTTC. The variable domain in full, with the rest retrieved from reference TRBV7-2 and TRBJ2-7, is GAGVSQSPSNKVTEKGKDVELRCDPISGHTALYWYRQSLGQGLEFLIYFQGNSAPDKSGLPSDRFSAERTGGSVSTLTIQRTQQEDSAVYLCASSLVGRWEQYFGPGTRLTVT.

This clonotype showed up many times. CDR3 residues: CSARTSGNTIYF. CDR3 DNA: TGCAGTGCTAGGACCTCTGGAAACACCATATATTTT. The chain carries TRBV20-1 and TRBJ1-3; D call uncertain. Trimming removed 3 bases at V and 0 bases at J, with 3 bases between. CDR1 is DFQATT, CDR2 SNEGSKA, per germline (reference sequence). The CDR3 has 12 residues.

The chain links TRBV10-3 to TRBJ2-7, with D unresolved. The germline CDR1 and CDR2 sequences are ENHRY and SYGVKD. V lost 4 bases and J lost 2, with 6 bases in between. The CDR3 loop spans 12 amino acids. The DNA for the CDR3 is TGTGCCATCAGTGCGGGCCCCTACGAGCAGTACTTC. As protein: CAISAGPYEQYF.

As regards this clonotype: Sequence at one end of the junction differs from germline and may be a read error. The chain carries TRBV13 and TRBJ1-2; D is unclear. This CDR3 is 13 amino acids long. Germline loops: CDR1 PRHDT, CDR2 FYEKMQ (reference sequence). In DNA, the CDR3 is TGTGCCAGCAGCTTGAAAGGTTCTTATGGCTACATCTTC. It encodes CASSLKGSYGYIF.

This clonotype was recorded many times. The chain has TRBV5-6 and TRBJ1-4; tentatively, D is TRBD1 (5 bases). V was shortened by 9 bases and J by 5 bases, with 14 bases between the two germline ends. This CDR3 comprises 13 residues. Germline CDR1 and CDR2: SGHDT and YYEEEE. As DNA, the CDR3 is TGTGCCACCACAGCGAGGGGCAATGAAAAACTGTTTTTT. Translated, it gives CATTARGNEKLFF.

This clonotype was counted at least ten times. V and J are TRBV11-2 and TRBJ2-7, with 8 bases that match TRBD2. Germline V gene sequence: CDR1 SGHAT, CDR2 FQNNGV. This CDR3 contains 15 residues. V trimming: 5 bases; J trimming: 0 bases; junction bases outside the gene matches: 6. The CDR3 sequence is CASSGRGTSSYEQYF. The CDR3 coding sequence is TGTGCCAGCAGCGGGCGTGGGACTAGCTCCTACGAGCAGTACTTC.

This clonotype was counted ten times or more. The germline gene is not matched at one end of the junction; a read error may be the cause. The chain uses TRBV2 and TRBJ2-1; 7 bases agree with TRBD2. Germline CDR1 is SNHLY and CDR2 is FYNNEI. This CDR3 comprises 15 residues. The CDR3 region has the DNA TGTGCCACCAGTGAAAGCGGGATCAGTTACAATGAGCAGTTCTTC. Translation gives CATSESGISYNEQFF.

This clonotype was detected many times. The chain employs TRBV7-3 and TRBJ2-3; 11 bases line up with TRBD2. This CDR3 is 15 amino acids long. Germline V gives CDR1 SGHTA, CDR2 FQGTGA. V dropped 5 bases and J dropped 2; count of bases not matched to a gene: 3. The CDR3 region is CASSDSGRATDTQYF. DNA of the CDR3: TGTGCCAGCAGCGATAGCGGGAGGGCCACAGATACGCAGTATTTT.

Regarding this clonotype: The junction does not match germline at one end; this may be a read error. CDR3 nucleotides: TGTACCAGTACTAACCATCAGTTCTATGGCTACACCTTC. Its translation is CTSTNHQFYGYTF. The rearrangement uses TRBV11-2 and TRBJ1-2; D unresolved. This CDR3 has 13 residues. Germline-derived CDR1 and CDR2 are SGHAT and FQNNGV.

The chain recombines TRBV7-2 with TRBJ2-1; no definite D call. The length of the CDR3 is 11 residues. V dropped 5 bases and J dropped 10 bases, with 9 bases sitting between them. From germline, CDR1 is SGHTA and CDR2 FQGNSA. The CDR3 here is CASSQGYEQFF. CDR3 nucleotides: TGTGCCAGCAGCCAAGGGTACGAGCAGTTCTTC.

This clonotype was counted at least ten times. The chain joins TRBV7-2 to TRBJ1-1; 8 bases line up with TRBD1. Unmatched junction bases numbered 1, after V lost 3 bases and J lost 4 bases. Germline-derived CDR1 and CDR2 are SGHTA and FQGNSA. The length of the CDR3 is 13 residues. The CDR3 DNA is TGTGCCAGCAGCTTCACAGGGGGCACTGAAGCTTTCTTT. Protein product: CASSFTGGTEAFF.

The chain is built from TRBV19 and TRBJ2-5, with 12 positions matching TRBD2. Germline V gives CDR1 LNHDA, CDR2 SQIVND (reference sequence). This CDR3 comprises 16 residues. V dropped 5 bases and J dropped 5; count of bases not matched to a gene: 9. Here the CDR3 reads CASSDTSGRYRETQYF. CDR3 nucleotide sequence: TGTGCCAGTAGTGATACTAGCGGGAGGTACCGGGAGACCCAGTACTTC. Together with reference TRBV19 and TRBJ2-5, the CDR3 gives the full variable domain: DGGITQSPKYLFRKEGQNVTLSCEQNLNHDAMYWYRQDPGQGLRLIYYSQIVNDFQKGDIAEGYSVSREKKESFPLTVTSAQKNPTAFYLCASSDTSGRYRETQYFGPGTRLLVL.

This clonotype has a count of ten or more. J is TRBJ2-7 and V is TRBV6-1; 8 bases align to TRBD1. Per germline, CDR1 MNHNS and CDR2 SASEGT. V was pared by 2 bases and J by 3 bases, with 9 bases of the junction left unmatched. The CDR3 contains 16 residues. The CDR3 bases are TGTGCCAGCAGTGAAACGTGGGGACAGGCCATCTACGAGCAGTACTTC. Protein: CASSETWGQAIYEQYF.

This clonotype was seen repeatedly, ten times or more. The chain combines TRBV5-1 with TRBJ1-3, with 9 bases identical to TRBD1. Germline CDR1 is SGHRS and CDR2 is YFSETQ. Trimming at V came to 8 bases and at J to 1 base, leaving 7 bases not matched to a gene. This CDR3 has 15 amino acids. The CDR3 DNA follows: TGCGCCAGTTCTGCCGGGACAGGGTCTGGAAACACCATATATTTT. It codes for CASSAGTGSGNTIYF.

The chain uses TRBV7-9 and TRBJ2-6; D unresolved. Trimming pared 8 bases from V and 2 bases from J, leaving 4 bases between. The CDR3 totals 12 residues. Germline CDR1 SEHNR, CDR2 FQNEAQ (reference sequence). This CDR3 reads CASGPGANVLTF. Written as DNA, the CDR3 is TGTGCCAGCGGCCCTGGGGCCAACGTCCTGACTTTC.

This clonotype was detected once. Here the CDR3 reads CASSLQGVQETQYF. Here the CDR3 DNA reads TGTGCCAGCAGCTTACAGGGGGTCCAAGAGACCCAGTACTTC. This chain uses TRBV7-8 with TRBJ2-5, with TRBD1 matching 7 bases. Germline-derived CDR1 and CDR2 are SGHVS and FQNEAQ. V lost 2 bases, J lost 1 base, and 1 base stayed unmatched. The CDR3 covers 14 residues.

This clonotype was observed at least ten times. The chain combines TRBV12-3 or TRBV12-4 with TRBJ2-1; 8 nucleotides align to TRBD2. V was pared by 7 bases and J by 7 bases, with 6 bases of the junction left unmatched. The CDR3 is 13 amino acids. In DNA, the CDR3 is TGTGCCAGCACCCCGGGGGGGGCGAATGAGCAGTTCTTC. Its translation: CASTPGGANEQFF.

The chain employs TRBV5-4 and TRBJ1-1; 8 nucleotides agree with TRBD1. The V and J ends lost 4 bases and 2 bases, in that order; junction bases with no gene match: 10. This CDR3 comprises 16 residues. Per the germline V gene, CDR1 is SGHNT and CDR2 is YYREEE (reference sequence). The CDR3: CASSGGNRGTNTEAFF. In DNA, the CDR3 is TGTGCCAGCAGCGGGGGCAACAGGGGGACAAACACTGAAGCTTTCTTT.

For this clonotype: At one end, the junction sequence differs from germline, possibly due to a read error. DNA for the CDR3: TGTGCCAGCGGCCAAGATGAAGTCGGGGAGTCCCCTGAGGCTTTCTTT. Amino acids: CASGQDEVGESPEAFF. This chain links TRBV4-2 with TRBJ1-1; D ambiguous. CDR3 length: 16 amino acids. Germline assignment: CDR1 LGHNA and CDR2 YNFKEQ.

The chain joins TRBV15 to TRBJ1-5, with D unresolved. V was shortened by 3 bases and J by 1 base, with 13 bases between the two germline ends. CDR1 and CDR2 (germline): LNHNV, YYDKDF (reference sequence). This CDR3 has 16 amino acids. DNA of the CDR3: TGTGCCACCAGCAGCTCCCCAGACGGAAGCAATCAGCCCCAGCATTTT. The encoded protein is CATSSSPDGSNQPQHF.